This entry lists 30 T cell receptor beta chains sequenced from one sample in a study of cytomegalovirus exposure and HLA in healthy donors. PCR used 60 Vbeta primers and 13 Jbeta primers. Assay used: immunoSEQ multiplex PCR; TCRdb lists only in-frame clones, some missing. This sample has more than 100,000 clones; 80% occur once, and the top ten carry 8.8%. Source material: PBMCs. The receptors shown here come from a female donor in good health and CMV-seropositive.

The rearrangement joins TRBV6-5 to TRBJ1-2, with TRBD1 matching over 8 bases. The CDR3 has 12 amino acids. Trimming removed 8 bases from V and 5 bases from J; junction bases left unmatched: 4. Germline V CDR1 and CDR2: MNHEY, SVGAGI. In nucleotides, the CDR3 is TGTGCCAGCCAGGGGGCCACGTATGGCTACACCTTC. Its protein product is CASQGATYGYTF.

V is TRBV4-3 and J is TRBJ2-2, with 7 positions matching TRBD2. The CDR3 is 15 residues long. Germline V CDR1 and CDR2: LGHNA, YSLEER. Trimming took 2 bases from V and 5 from J; bases not matched to a gene: 5. CDR3 bases: TGCGCCAGCAGCCAACCTATCGGGGGGACCGGGGAGCTGTTTTTT. Translated, it gives CASSQPIGGTGELFF.

In its sample, this clone was seen once. The V and J genes are TRBV6-6 and TRBJ2-7, with 14 bases fitting TRBD2. Germline CDR1 and CDR2: MNHNY and SVGAGI (reference sequence). The length of the CDR3 is 15 residues. V was pared by 6 bases and J by 3 bases, with 4 bases of the junction left unmatched. In nucleotides, the CDR3 is TGTGCCAGCAGAACAGGGACTAGCGGGGGCTACGAGCAGTACTTC. This gives the protein CASRTGTSGGYEQYF.

The chain joins TRBV4-2 to TRBJ1-1; no reliable D call. V gave up 0 bases and J gave up 6 bases, with 11 bases separating them. The CDR3 sequence is 14 residues long. Germline-derived CDR1 and CDR2 are LGHNA and YNFKEQ. The CDR3 DNA sequence: TGTGCCAGCAGCCAAGATGTCGGGGTCGCTGAAGCTTTCTTT. Its protein product is CASSQDVGVAEAFF.

The genes are TRBV7-2 and TRBJ2-7; possible D gene TRBD2, 6 bases. CDR1 SGHTA and CDR2 FQGNSA come from the germline V gene. The CDR3 length is 15 residues. Trimming shortened V by 5 bases and J by 3 bases, and 17 bases separated the two germline ends. The CDR3 sequence: CASSLQVGGVYEQYF. CDR3 DNA sequence: TGTGCCAGCAGCCTCCAAGTCGGGGGAGTCTACGAGCAGTACTTC.

The J gene is TRBJ1-4, the V gene TRBV7-9; D is possibly TRBD1 (5 bases). The CDR3 spans 14 residues. Germline assignment: CDR1 SEHNR and CDR2 FQNEAQ (reference sequence). V lost 4 bases and J 2 bases, leaving 8 bases between the germline ends. The DNA of the CDR3 is TGTGCCAGCAGCTCGGGGGAGACTAATGAAAAACTGTTTTTT. Translation: CASSSGETNEKLFF.

The V gene is TRBV6-6, the J gene TRBJ1-6; 7 nucleotides match TRBD1. V lost 7 bases, J lost 6 bases, and 6 bases stayed unmatched. Looked up from germline, CDR1 is MNHNY and CDR2 is SVGAGI (reference sequence). CDR3 length: 14 residues. In DNA form, the CDR3 reads TGTGCCAGCATCCTCAGGGGGTCTAATTCACCCCTCCACTTT. The encoded protein is CASILRGSNSPLHF.

This chain links TRBV11-2 with TRBJ1-3, with D tentatively TRBD1 (6 bases). From germline, CDR1 is SGHAT and CDR2 FQNNGV. Trimming removed 5 bases at V and 2 bases at J, with 19 bases between. This CDR3 has 17 amino acids. In nucleotides, the CDR3 is TGTGCCAGCAGCGATCAGCGGGGGGCAAGGGCTGGAAACACCATATATTTT. It translates to CASSDQRGARAGNTIYF. Variable domain in full (rest from reference TRBV11-2 and TRBJ1-3): EAGVAQSPRYKIIEKRQSVAFWCNPISGHATLYWYQQILGQGPKLLIQFQNNGVVDDSQLPKDRFSAERLKGVDSTLKIQPAKLEDSAVYLCASSDQRGARAGNTIYFGEGSWLTVV.

The CDR3 sequence: CASSPKTGSGANVLTF. CDR3 coding DNA: TGTGCCAGCAGCCCGAAGACGGGCTCTGGGGCCAACGTCCTGACTTTC. The chain uses TRBV5-4 and TRBJ2-6; D unclear. V dropped 4 bases and J dropped 0 bases, with 11 bases sitting between them. Germline lookup yields CDR1 SGHNT and CDR2 YYREEE (reference sequence). CDR3 length: 16 residues.

CDR3 nucleotide sequence: TGTGCCAGCAGCACCGGTGGTCTGGTGAATGAGCAGTTCTTC. It is translated as CASSTGGLVNEQFF. J is TRBJ2-1 and V is TRBV13, with D unresolved. Trimming stripped 5 bases from V and 7 bases from J, with 15 bases between. Germline CDR1 reads PRHDT; CDR2 reads FYEKMQ (reference sequence). This CDR3 contains 14 residues.

The genes are TRBV6-5 and TRBJ1-6; D may be TRBD1 (5 bases). The germline V gene encodes CDR1 MNHEY and CDR2 SVGAGI. The CDR3 runs 15 residues. Trimming removed 2 bases at V and 4 bases at J, with 9 bases between. The CDR3 protein is CASSYRRQYNSPLHF. CDR3 bases: TGTGCCAGCAGTTACCGTAGACAGTATAATTCACCCCTCCACTTT.

The rearrangement uses TRBV7-9 and TRBJ1-6; 7 positions match TRBD1. The V segment lost 5 bases and the J segment 7 bases; nucleotides outside the gene matches: 8. Germline V lookup: CDR1 SEHNR, CDR2 FQNEAQ (reference sequence). CDR3 length: 15 residues. CDR3 DNA sequence: TGTGCCAGCAGCCCCATCCCGACAGGGAATTCACCCCTCCACTTT. The encoded protein is CASSPIPTGNSPLHF.

V usage is TRBV9 and J usage is TRBJ1-6; 10 bases align to TRBD1. V trimming: 3 bases; J trimming: 11 bases; junction bases outside the gene matches: 8. The CDR3 is 15 amino acids. The germline V gene has CDR1 SGDLS and CDR2 YYNGEE. The CDR3 here is CASSEMTGGETPLHF. In nucleotides, the CDR3 is TGTGCCAGCAGCGAAATGACAGGGGGCGAGACACCCCTCCACTTT.

The rearrangement links TRBV19 to TRBJ1-6; D unclear. V shed 4 bases and J shed 0 bases, with 13 bases lying between them. CDR3 size: 17 residues. Germline assignment: CDR1 LNHDA and CDR2 SQIVND (reference sequence). CDR3 region: CASSTRQESSYNSPLHF. As DNA, the CDR3 is TGTGCCAGTAGTACACGGCAGGAAAGCTCCTATAATTCACCCCTCCACTTT.

The chain combines TRBV7-9 with TRBJ1-2; D ambiguous. This CDR3 comprises 17 residues. The V gene lost 0 bases and the J gene lost 1 base, with 15 bases spanning the gap. Germline V gene sequence: CDR1 SEHNR, CDR2 FQNEAQ (reference sequence). The CDR3 reads CASSLAGQRGLNYGYTF. In DNA form, the CDR3 reads TGTGCCAGCAGCTTAGCAGGCCAGCGCGGGCTTAACTATGGCTACACCTTC.

The rearrangement uses TRBV30 and TRBJ1-5; TRBD1 matches 8 bases. There are 17 residues in the CDR3. Per the germline V gene, CDR1 is GTSNPN and CDR2 is SVGIG (reference sequence). With 5 bases clipped from V and 2 bases from J, the junction kept 14 bases outside the gene matches. The CDR3 coding sequence is TGTGCCTGGTCACTAAGTGGGACAGGCCTCGGCAATCAGCCCCAGCATTTT. Its translation: CAWSLSGTGLGNQPQHF.

This rearrangement joins TRBV5-1 to TRBJ2-7; TRBD1 might be the D (6 bases). This CDR3 is built from 16 residues. Germline CDR1 SGHRS, CDR2 YFSETQ. V dropped 3 bases and J dropped 3 bases, with 19 bases sitting between them. The CDR3 sequence is CASSSEGQPALYEQYF. The DNA for the CDR3 is TGCGCCAGCAGCTCCGAGGGACAACCCGCCCTCTACGAGCAGTACTTC.

J is TRBJ1-6 and V is TRBV11-2; 7 bases fit TRBD1. The CDR3 covers 15 residues. V shed 5 bases and J 7 bases; nucleotides not matched to a gene: 8. Looked up from germline, CDR1 is SGHAT and CDR2 is FQNNGV. The CDR3: CASSAAGTANSPLHF. CDR3 DNA sequence: TGTGCCAGCAGCGCAGCCGGGACAGCAAATTCACCCCTCCACTTT.

As to this clone: Other DNA sequences of this sample code for an identical CDR3. V gene TRBV9 combines with J gene TRBJ1-2; TRBD1 agrees at 8 bases. Germline values: CDR1 SGDLS, CDR2 YYNGEE. The V gene end was trimmed by 0 bases and the J gene end by 5 bases; junction bases not matched to a gene: 3. The CDR3 runs 14 residues. For the CDR3, the DNA is TGTGCCAGCAGCGTAGGACAGGGGACGTATGGCTACACCTTC. It yields the protein CASSVGQGTYGYTF. Full variable domain (rest looked up from reference TRBV9 and TRBJ1-2): DSGVTQTPKHLITATGQRVTLRCSPRSGDLSVYWYQQSLDQGLQFLIQYYNGEERAKGNILERFSAQQFPDLHSELNLSSLELGDSALYFCASSVGQGTYGYTFGSGTRLTVV.

This chain connects TRBV7-3 to TRBJ2-3, with D maybe TRBD2 (7 bases). V was shortened by 5 bases and J by 3 bases, with 18 bases between the two germline ends. Germline lookup yields CDR1 SGHTA and CDR2 FQGTGA. This CDR3 contains 16 residues. This CDR3 is CASSPRRGGQTDTQYF. The CDR3 coding sequence is TGTGCCAGCAGCCCTAGGAGGGGGGGCCAGACAGATACGCAGTATTTT.

The genes are TRBV27 and TRBJ2-1; 9 nucleotides match TRBD2. Germline values: CDR1 MNHEY, CDR2 SMNVEV (reference sequence). The CDR3 covers 15 residues. The ends lost 2 bases at V and 9 bases at J; junction bases unmatched: 8. The DNA for the CDR3 is TGTGCCAGCAGTTTAGTGGCGGGGGGGCCCGTTGAGCAGTTCTTC. This encodes CASSLVAGGPVEQFF.

The rearrangement joins TRBV10-3 to TRBJ2-3, with 11 bases lining up with TRBD2. V shed 4 bases, J shed 1 base, and the junction held 7 bases outside the gene matches. The CDR3 contains 17 residues. CDR1 is ENHRY, CDR2 SYGVKD, per germline. The CDR3 nucleotides read TGTGCCATCAGTGCCTTAGCGGGGGGGCAGGGCACAGATACGCAGTATTTT. Its protein product is CAISALAGGQGTDTQYF.

This chain connects TRBV7-8 to TRBJ2-6; TRBD1 agrees at 7 bases. Germline V gene lookup returns CDR1 SGHVS and CDR2 FQNEAQ. The CDR3 sequence is 14 residues long. The V gene end was trimmed by 6 bases and the J gene end by 2 bases; junction bases not matched to a gene: 1. The CDR3 DNA follows: TGTGCCAGCAGGACAGGGACTGGGGCCAACGTCCTGACTTTC. Its translation: CASRTGTGANVLTF.

The chain links TRBV19 to TRBJ1-2; 7 bases align to TRBD1. Germline trimming cut 4 bases from V and 2 bases from J; bases unmatched to any gene: 4. The CDR3 has 14 amino acids. Per germline, CDR1 LNHDA and CDR2 SQIVND (reference sequence). The CDR3 nucleotides read TGTGCCAGTAGTAGGGACAGTTCAAACTATGGCTACACCTTC. Amino acid sequence: CASSRDSSNYGYTF.

The rearrangement joins TRBV7-9 to TRBJ1-1, with 9 bases that match TRBD1. Germline loops: CDR1 SEHNR, CDR2 FQNEAQ (reference sequence). After removal of 1 base from V and 0 bases from J, the junction contained 9 bases not matched to a gene. This CDR3 contains 18 residues. CDR3 region: CASSLGSLDRGMNTEAFF. CDR3 nucleotide sequence: TGTGCCAGCAGCTTAGGCTCGCTGGACAGGGGAATGAACACTGAAGCTTTCTTT.

The chain uses TRBV2 and TRBJ1-3; D gene ambiguous. The V end was cut by 2 bases, the J end by 1 base, with 9 bases between. The CDR3 consists of 15 residues. Germline V gene data show CDR1 as SNHLY and CDR2 as FYNNEI. CDR3 bases: TGTGCCAGCAGTGAACGAGGAGTGTCTGGAAACACCATATATTTT. Its translation is CASSERGVSGNTIYF.

The V and J genes are TRBV29-1 and TRBJ2-3, with TRBD2 identical over 16 bases. CDR1 is SQVTM and CDR2 is ANQGSEA in the germline V gene. The CDR3 runs to 12 residues. The ends lost 7 bases at V and 14 bases at J; junction bases unmatched: 6. In DNA, the CDR3 is TGCAGCGCCGGGACTAGCGGGGGGGCGGGGTATTTT. Its translation is CSAGTSGGAGYF.

The sample holds one count of this clone. The V gene is TRBV7-9, the J gene TRBJ2-3; possibly TRBD2 for D (5 bases). CDR3 length: 13 amino acids. With 8 bases removed from V and 0 bases from J, the gap between germline ends came to 9 bases. Per germline, CDR1 SEHNR and CDR2 FQNEAQ (reference sequence). CDR3 region: CASQSGSTDTQYF. In DNA form, the CDR3 reads TGTGCCAGCCAGAGCGGTAGCACAGATACGCAGTATTTT.

The chain couples TRBV10-3 to TRBJ1-6; 8 nucleotides match TRBD1. Germline CDR1 is ENHRY and CDR2 is SYGVKD. The CDR3 has 16 residues. With 3 bases clipped from V and 5 bases from J, the junction kept 6 bases outside the gene matches. This CDR3 reads CAISDRGLVDNSPLHF. CDR3 nucleotides: TGTGCCATCAGTGACAGGGGGCTTGTGGATAATTCACCCCTCCACTTT.

The chain joins TRBV5-1 to TRBJ1-5; the match to TRBD1 covers 8 bases. This CDR3 is 14 amino acids long. CDR1 and CDR2 (germline): SGHRS, YFSETQ. V trimming: 0 bases; J trimming: 6 bases; junction bases outside the gene matches: 2. The CDR3 sequence is CASSLGTGLQPQHF. CDR3 bases: TGCGCCAGCAGCTTGGGGACAGGGCTTCAGCCCCAGCATTTT.